The entry that follows covers one T cell receptor beta chain sequence. What it recognizes is unknown. This sample's RNA came from whole unsorted tissue. Distant lung tissue was collected more than 3 cm away from the tumor edge. These data originate in a study of tumor and adjacent non-tumor tissue in lung cancer. Across the whole study: The patients, 10 men and 5 women, were about 30 to 85 with stage I to III disease. Each sample yielded 3.5 million to 5 million productive TCRbeta reads on average.

TCRbeta libraries were built with three rounds of nested PCR, modified from ARM-PCR. TCRdb fed the multiplex PCR reads into MiXCR, producing one record per CDR3 protein. The sample shows 90,000 to 120,000 distinct CDR3 sequences, about 60% of them seen only once. Overall study results and limits: Tumor repertoires had a smaller top 100 clone share than normal lung.

The source of this sequence is a man aged 25-40 years with non-small cell lung cancer. The sequencing input was distant non-tumor lung tissue.

CDR3: CSAKRQGRNEQYF. The CDR3 bases are TGCAGTGCCAAGAGACAGGGGAGGAACGAGCAGTACTTC. This sequence joins TRBV20-1 and TRBJ2-7; 8 positions agree with TRBD1. This CDR3 comprises 13 residues. Germline-derived CDR1 and CDR2 are DFQATT and SNEGSKA (reference sequence). J was trimmed by 5 bases and V by 6 bases; bases with no gene match: 9.